The clone carrying this T cell receptor beta chain was observed a few times. The CDR3 contains 15 residues. CDR1 DFQATT and CDR2 SNEGSKA come from the germline V gene (reference sequence). V was pared by 2 bases and J by 2 bases, with 8 bases of the junction left unmatched. Documented time point: newly diagnosed GD, antithyroid drugs for less than 3 months. Extracted PBMC RNA gave rise to the TCR library. These data belong to a study of regulatory T cells in long-lasting Graves disease. HTBI primers from iRepertoire and Arm-PCR of CDR3 regions yielded the TCR beta libraries. TCRdb analysed the multiplex PCR reads with MiXCR anew, one entry per CDR3 protein. Of hundreds of thousands of distinct CDR3 sequences in the sample, roughly 15% were seen once. The data were also submitted as part of a second study, on T cells in Graves' hyperthyroidism and ophthalmopathy.

The rearrangement joins TRBV20-1 to TRBJ2-7; 8 bases line up with TRBD2. The source of this sequence is a woman under 40 with Graves disease. Sequencing used peripheral blood mononuclear cells (PBMCs), obtained at new diagnosis, from a patient treated with antithyroid drugs. The CDR3: CSARSVTSETYEQYF. In DNA, the CDR3 is TGCAGTGCTAGAAGCGTGACTAGCGAAACCTACGAGCAGTACTTC.